In its sample, the clone carrying this T cell receptor (beta chain) was seen once. Treatment in this sample: oral pan-JAK inhibitor, 5-10 mg twice daily. The CDR3 consists of 14 residues. Germline CDR1 is GTSNPN and CDR2 is SVGIG (reference sequence). Deletions cut 3 bases from V and 3 bases from J, with 14 bases between. Reverse transcribed after extraction, RNA yielded cDNA as the sequencing template. Only in-frame clones appear in the TCRdb table, and some are missing; sequencing was by immunoSEQ multiplex PCR. The profile shows 210,000 or so clones, approximately 70% of them singletons. The data are from a study of CD8+ T cells in alopecia areata.

V is TRBV30 and J is TRBJ1-2; D is unclear. Here the sequenced sample was CD4+ T cells sorted from blood, taken around week 44, from a patient treated with tofacitinib. The clonotype comes from a human donor with alopecia areata. This CDR3 reads CAWSDRRTYYGYTF. The CDR3 coding sequence is TGTGCCTGGAGCGACCGGCGAACCTACTATGGCTACACCTTC.